This T cell receptor beta chain was identified in a study of blood T cell repertoires in COVID-19. Across the whole study: From the United States, Italy and Spain came samples of acute and convalescent COVID-19. T cells, B-cell-depleted T cells, or PBMCs supplied cDNA or gDNA.

The germline CDR1 and CDR2 sequences are SNHLY and FYNNEI. Trimming removed 2 bases at V and 0 bases at J, with 11 bases between. The CDR3 loop spans 15 amino acids. Original data processing: Reference gene primers were amplified, and this amplification served to estimate nucleated cell counts. The table came from immunoSEQ multiplex PCR; TCRdb's copy has only in-frame clones and leaves some out. V and J calls and clone size come straight from that table; D and trimming were deduced from the DNA. This table has around 110,000 clones, less than 85% appearing once. V gene TRBV2 combines with J gene TRBJ2-7; D is uncertain. Sequencing was carried out using peripheral blood. This clonotype originated in a young man with acute or convalescent COVID-19. CDR3 DNA sequence: TGTGCCAGCAGTGAAATGCCCGGGTCCTCCTACGAGCAGTACTTC. Its protein is CASSEMPGSSYEQYF.